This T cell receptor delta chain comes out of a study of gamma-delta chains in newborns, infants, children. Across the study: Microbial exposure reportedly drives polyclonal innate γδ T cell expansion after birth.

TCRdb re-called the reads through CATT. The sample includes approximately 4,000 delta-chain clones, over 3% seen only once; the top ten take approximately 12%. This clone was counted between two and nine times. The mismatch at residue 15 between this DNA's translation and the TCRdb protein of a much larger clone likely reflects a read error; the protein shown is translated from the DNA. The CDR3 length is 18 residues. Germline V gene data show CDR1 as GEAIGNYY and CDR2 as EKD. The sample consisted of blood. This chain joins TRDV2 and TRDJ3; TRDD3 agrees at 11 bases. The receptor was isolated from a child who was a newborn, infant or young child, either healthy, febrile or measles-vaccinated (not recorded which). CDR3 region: CACDTVLGDIWDTRRMFF. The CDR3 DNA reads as TGTGCCTGTGACACCGTACTGGGGGATATTTGGGACACCCGACGGATGTTTTTC.